One sample yielded the 14 T cell receptor beta chains listed below, sequenced in a study of blood T cell repertoires in COVID-19. Only in-frame clones appear in the TCRdb table, and some are missing; sequencing was by immunoSEQ multiplex PCR. The data show roughly 360,000 clones, 81% seen once. The source material was peripheral blood. These receptors were taken from a human donor with acute or convalescent COVID-19. The donor label of this sample is uncertain.

The rearrangement links TRBV2 to TRBJ2-5; D call uncertain. The CDR3 sequence is 14 residues long. The germline V and J ends were trimmed by 4 bases and 0 bases, with 9 bases remaining between them. Germline CDR1 and CDR2: SNHLY and FYNNEI. CDR3 sequence: CASSVRGNQETQYF. For the CDR3, the DNA is TGTGCCAGCAGTGTTCGCGGAAACCAAGAGACCCAGTACTTC.

V and J are TRBV5-1 and TRBJ2-1; TRBD2 might be the D (7 bases). The CDR3 runs to 15 residues. Germline V gives CDR1 SGHRS, CDR2 YFSETQ. The V end lost 5 bases, the J end lost 6 bases, and 18 bases lay between the germline ends. This chain's CDR3 is CASRGAFAGVNEQFF. The CDR3 region has the DNA TGCGCCAGCAGGGGGGCCTTCGCGGGAGTCAATGAGCAGTTCTTC.

This sequence joins TRBV19 and TRBJ2-7, with D perhaps matching TRBD2 (6 bases). The CDR3 length is 15 residues. Germline V gene data show CDR1 as LNHDA and CDR2 as SQIVND (reference sequence). The V end lost 5 bases, the J end lost 0 bases, and 14 bases lay between the germline ends. The CDR3 loop reads CASSLEGGPSYEQYF. The DNA for the CDR3 is TGTGCCAGTAGTTTGGAGGGAGGCCCCTCCTACGAGCAGTACTTC.

Concerning this clone itself: The identical CDR3 is also encoded by other nucleotide sequences in the sample. V is TRBV3-1 (or the pseudogene TRBV3-2) and J is TRBJ1-1; D remains ambiguous. V was clipped by 1 base and J by 1 base, with 4 bases between them. The V gene's germline CDR1 is LGHDT and CDR2 YNNKEL (reference sequence). The CDR3 spans 13 residues. This CDR3 reads CASSQARNTEAFF. CDR3 nucleotides: TGTGCCAGCAGCCAAGCGAGGAACACTGAAGCTTTCTTT.

The V gene is TRBV7-2, the J gene TRBJ2-2; TRBD2 matches 12 bases. The CDR3 is 15 amino acids. The germline gives CDR1 SGHTA, CDR2 FQGNSA. The J segment lost 8 bases and the V segment lost 2 bases, leaving 3 bases of the junction unmatched. CDR3 DNA: TGTGCCAGCAGCTTATCTAGCGGGAGGGGAGGGGAGCTGTTTTTT. Encoded protein: CASSLSSGRGGELFF. The whole variable domain, remainder taken from reference TRBV7-2 and TRBJ2-2, is GAGVSQSPSNKVTEKGKDVELRCDPISGHTALYWYRQSLGQGLEFLIYFQGNSAPDKSGLPSDRFSAERTGGSVSTLTIQRTQQEDSAVYLCASSLSSGRGGELFFGEGSRLTVL.

The chain couples TRBV6-2 or TRBV6-3 to TRBJ1-4; 9 nucleotides agree with TRBD1. The CDR3 is 14 amino acids. The ends lost 6 bases at V and 11 bases at J; junction bases unmatched: 10. In germline, CDR1 is MNHEY, CDR2 SVGEGT. The CDR3 DNA is TGTGCCAGCAGCCCCGGGACAGGGATCGGGAAACTGTTTTTT. Its protein product is CASSPGTGIGKLFF.

The chain uses TRBV9 and TRBJ2-1; 11 nucleotides match TRBD2. Germline values: CDR1 SGDLS, CDR2 YYNGEE. The CDR3 runs to 15 residues. V gave up 3 bases and J gave up 7 bases; unmatched junction bases: 6. In nucleotides, the CDR3 is TGTGCCAGCAGCGCCGGACTAGCGGGCGGAAATGAGCAGTTCTTC. Amino acid sequence: CASSAGLAGGNEQFF.

The J gene is TRBJ1-1, the V gene TRBV6-5, with D unresolved. The CDR3 extends over 15 amino acids. V lost 4 bases, J lost 5 bases, and 17 bases lay in between. Germline V gives CDR1 MNHEY, CDR2 SVGAGI. Here the CDR3 DNA reads TGTGCCAGCAGTTCACGACCCCCCTCGGGGACTGAAGCTTTCTTT. It encodes CASSSRPPSGTEAFF.

This clone was detected only once. J is TRBJ1-6 and V is TRBV6-5, with 9 bases lining up with TRBD1. J gave up 9 bases and V 1 base, and 4 bases lay outside the gene matches. Per germline, CDR1 MNHEY and CDR2 SVGAGI. This CDR3 is 15 amino acids long. The CDR3 loop is CASSYFGQGSSPLHF. CDR3 DNA sequence: TGTGCCAGCAGTTACTTCGGACAGGGGAGTTCACCCCTCCACTTT.

In its sample, this clone was seen a few times. This chain connects TRBV6-2 or TRBV6-3 to TRBJ2-7, with 8 bases aligning to TRBD1. The V gene's germline CDR1 is MNHEY and CDR2 SVGEGT. There are 16 residues in the CDR3. The J segment lost 2 bases and the V segment lost 0 bases, leaving 6 bases of the junction unmatched. The CDR3 DNA is TGTGCCAGCAGTTACTCGCGGACAGGGAACACCTACGAGCAGTACTTC. Translating it yields CASSYSRTGNTYEQYF.

The chain links TRBV4-1 to TRBJ2-5, with D tentatively TRBD2 (6 bases). The CDR3 has 15 amino acids. The ends were cut back, 1 base at V and 4 bases at J, with 13 bases in the middle. CDR1 and CDR2 (germline): MGHRA, YSYEKL. This CDR3 is CASSQGPGGVETQYF. The CDR3, as DNA: TGCGCCAGCAGCCAAGGCCCCGGAGGGGTAGAGACCCAGTACTTC.

The V call is TRBV5-1, the J call TRBJ1-2, with D perhaps TRBD1 (6 bases). CDR1 and CDR2 from the germline V gene are SGHRS and YFSETQ. V was shortened by 4 bases and J by 2 bases, with 9 bases between the two germline ends. This CDR3 contains 13 residues. The CDR3 DNA follows: TGCGCCAGCAGCCCCGGACAGAACTATGGCTACACCTTC. Its translation: CASSPGQNYGYTF.

The chain links TRBV3-1 (or the pseudogene TRBV3-2) to TRBJ1-2; the D gene is possibly TRBD1 (5 bases). V was cut by 4 bases and J by 10 bases, with 13 bases left in between. The CDR3 loop spans 12 amino acids. CDR1 and CDR2 from the germline V gene are LGHDT and YNNKEL (reference sequence). The CDR3 sequence is CASSLAGGVYTF. The CDR3 nucleotides are TGTGCCAGCAGCCTGGCGGGGGGGGTCTACACCTTC.

The V and J genes are TRBV5-1 and TRBJ2-1; 8 nucleotides agree with TRBD1. Germline assignment: CDR1 SGHRS and CDR2 YFSETQ. This CDR3 has 15 residues. V shed 4 bases and J 9 bases; nucleotides not matched to a gene: 12. CDR3 region: CASSPRRGQVIEQFF. The CDR3, as DNA: TGCGCCAGCAGCCCTCGTCGGGGACAGGTTATTGAGCAGTTCTTC. Variable domain in full (rest from reference TRBV5-1 and TRBJ2-1): KAGVTQTPRYLIKTRGQQVTLSCSPISGHRSVSWYQQTPGQGLQFLFEYFSETQRNKGNFPGRFSGRQFSNSRSEMNVSTLELGDSALYLCASSPRRGQVIEQFFGPGTRLTVL.